What follows is one T cell receptor beta chain and its context. Its cognate antigen has yet to be identified. Nothing much larger sits one base from this clone, and base qualities are not available. In Seattle, one collaborating source enrolled patients while the infection was active and tracked those patients longitudinally over the course of disease. Whole blood was collected in K2EDTA tubes by collaborating institutions according to the institutions' own protocols. For TCRbeta analysis, collaborators shipped samples in one of three forms: frozen whole blood, isolated PBMCs, or DNA extracted from either of those sample types. These data come from a study of blood T cell repertoires in COVID-19 (dated by TCRdb to about 2020). Regarding the complete study: The collaborator samples originated in the United States, Italy and Spain and spanned the acute and convalescent phases of COVID-19. The material from the prospective study consisted of cDNA or gDNA derived from T cells, B-cell-depleted T cells, or PBMCs. Subjects who had been exposed to COVID-19, were actively infected with it, or had recovered from it provided the deeply sampled blood TCRbeta repertoires that made up the dataset. The repertoires were made available in a free public database intended to serve as a resource for research on the immune response to SARS-CoV-2. The samples were drawn from the first 160 participants of the ongoing ImmuneRACE study and from 1,254 subjects provided by 6 global collaborators. Nearly every sample came with metadata listing a de-identified subject ID, COVID-19 status, age in years and sex. HLA class I and class II types, where available, came from metadata supplied by the sample provider rather than from assay-based typing. The study at large found these results: Clinical and demographic metadata were provided uncurated, with the amount varying by source and participant.

CDR1 and CDR2, looked up from the germline V gene (reference sequence), are SGHNT and YYREEE. V is clipped by 0 bases and J by 1 base, and the sequence between their germline boundaries is 10 bases long. Taken from cysteine to phenylalanine, the CDR3 has 15 residues. The DNA shown is the 45-base CDR3, in frame from base 1. The immunoSEQ Assay, a bias-controlled multiplex PCR, was used to amplify TCRbeta CDR3 regions from genomic DNA. The authors' analysis ran thus. The number of nucleated cells in each sample was estimated by amplification of reference gene primers within the assay. To quantify the absolute abundance of each unique TCRbeta CDR3 rearrangement, sequence reads were collapsed and filtered. Productive Simpson clonality was computed per sample as the square root of Simpson's diversity index over productive rearrangements. TCRdb re-hosts the immuneACCESS table, in-frame sequences only. Its copies lack some clones; in the studies checked, an unresolved V gene accounts for under half of them, and the cause for the rest is not known. Clone size and the V and J calls come from that table; the DNA yielded D and trimming. The sample contains about 320,000 clones, roughly nine tenths of them found a single time. The ten largest clones capture around 10% of the sample.

This clonotype originated in a woman between 25 and 40 years old with COVID-19, enrolled during active disease. The source material was peripheral blood. Recombination connected TRBV5-4 to TRBJ1-1; the D gene is not confidently resolved. The sequence in DNA is TGTGCCAGCAGCTTGGTCGGGTTTGGGAACACTGAAGCTTTCTTT. It translates to CASSLVGFGNTEAFF. Reference TRBV5-4 and TRBJ1-1 genes cover what lies past the CDR3, so the full variable domain is ETGVTQSPTHLIKTRGQQVTLRCSSQSGHNTVSWYQQALGQGPQFIFQYYREEENGRGNFPPRFSGLQFPNYSSELNVNALELDDSALYLCASSLVGFGNTEAFFGQGTRLTVV.